This note documents a single T cell receptor (beta chain) sequence. The data were obtained in a study of cytomegalovirus exposure and HLA in healthy donors. Amplification used 60 Vbeta primers and 13 Jbeta primers. Generated by immunoSEQ multiplex PCR, the TCRdb table keeps only in-frame clones and is missing some. The table has approximately 70,000 clones, just over 75% seen once. V shed 1 base and J shed 5 bases, with 11 bases lying between them. This CDR3 has 13 residues. Looked up from germline, CDR1 is GTSNPN and CDR2 is SVGIG (reference sequence). The chain recombines TRBV30 with TRBJ1-2; possibly TRBD1 for D (5 bases). The sequence derives from a man aged 45-65 years in good health and CMV-seronegative. The sample comprised PBMCs. In nucleotides, the CDR3 is TGTGCCTGGAGTGGACAGCGATCATATGGCTACACCTTC. Amino acids: CAWSGQRSYGYTF.